This TCR beta chain was captured by sequencing in a study of a mutant IDH1 vaccine in newly diagnosed glioma. The time point: baseline, week 1 (first vaccination visit). The treatment denotes: pre-vaccination baseline after standard-of-care therapy. Each of the donors came in with new WHO grade 3 or 4 astrocytomas that were IDH1-mutant and ATRX-lost. Germline loops: CDR1 SGHKS, CDR2 YYEKEE (reference sequence). V was clipped by 0 bases and J by 0 bases, with 9 bases between them. The CDR3 spans 15 residues. Here immunoSEQ multiplex PCR was the method, and the copy in TCRdb shows in-frame clones only, minus some. The sample holds approximately 36,000 clones, about nine tenths seen once.

This rearrangement joins TRBV5-5 to TRBJ1-2; D remains unclear. The specimen comprised PBMCs, sampled from a glioma patient treated with radiotherapy, temozolomide or both. The sequence derives from a man between 18 and 35 years old with glioma. The CDR3 here is CASSLAGWTNYGYTF. Written as DNA, the CDR3 is TGTGCCAGCAGCTTGGCTGGCTGGACTAACTATGGCTACACCTTC.